This T cell receptor beta chain was captured by sequencing in a study of blood T cell repertoires in COVID-19. Overall study context: PBMCs, B-cell-depleted T cells, or T cells were the source of the cDNA or gDNA that made up the material.

Sequencing was performed with immunoSEQ multiplex PCR; in TCRdb, only in-frame clones are kept and a portion is missing. The data hold 150,000 or so clones, with approximately 95% observed a single time. Seattle's cohort entered during active infection and was followed longitudinally. The CDR3 is 14 amino acids. V gave up 0 bases and J gave up 2 bases; unmatched junction bases: 1. Germline lookup yields CDR1 MNHEY and CDR2 SVGAGI. The chain couples TRBV6-5 to TRBJ2-7; 7 bases match TRBD2. This clonotype was obtained from a woman aged 55-69 years with COVID-19, enrolled during active disease. The sample taken for sequencing was peripheral blood. The CDR3 DNA follows: TGTGCCAGCAGTTACTCTAGCGGGCCCTACGAGCAGTACTTC. Translation: CASSYSSGPYEQYF.